Below, one T cell receptor (beta chain) is given with its context. Which antigen it targets is not known. The record has no base qualities; no much larger clone is one base away. The data derive from a study of T cell changes during pregnancy in multiple sclerosis (dated by TCRdb to between 2017 and 2020). General notes on the study: The study examined how the T cell repertoire changed over the course of pregnancy in women with multiple sclerosis.

Receptor amplification or capture employed the immunoSEQ multiplex PCR assay. In TCRdb, the immuneACCESS table is reduced to in-frame sequences with V and J assigned. These tables do not hold every clone; where another copy was compared, an unresolved V gene accounts for under half, and the others remain unexplained. The sample profile shows 25,000 to 35,000 clones; about 83% of them were found once. 6.5% to 9.5% of the sample belongs to the ten largest clones. Including the terminal cysteine and phenylalanine, the CDR3 comprises 16 residues. Only CDR3 DNA is held: 48 bases, read in frame from base 1. CDR1 SGHTA and CDR2 FQGNSA were looked up in the germline V gene. V sheds 0 bases and J sheds 0 bases, leaving 12 bases between their ends.

Recombination connected TRBV7-2 to TRBJ2-7; the D gene is perhaps TRBD1, on 6 matching bases. The source of this sequence is a female donor with multiple sclerosis, enrolled in a pregnancy study. The sequencing here drew on CD8+ T cells from peripheral blood mononuclear cells, taken after pregnancy. CDR3 reads: CASSLALQGPSYEQYF. In nucleotides, the sequence is TGTGCCAGCAGCTTAGCTCTACAGGGACCCTCCTACGAGCAGTACTTC. With the rest looked up from the reference TRBV7-2 and TRBJ2-7 genes rather than sequenced, the full variable domain is GAGVSQSPSNKVTEKGKDVELRCDPISGHTALYWYRQSLGQGLEFLIYFQGNSAPDKSGLPSDRFSAERTGGSVSTLTIQRTQQEDSAVYLCASSLALQGPSYEQYFGPGTRLTVT.